Listed below are T cell receptor beta chains from one sample, sequenced in a study of T-cell reconstitution after alpha-beta-depleted transplantation in children. TCRdb itself ran the PCR reads through MiXCR, one entry per CDR3 protein. The table lists 200,000 to 300,000 distinct CDR3 sequences, roughly a quarter of them singletons. The material was PBMCs, obtained before TCRalphabeta/CD19-depleted stem cell transplant. Source of these receptors: a girl aged 2 to 10 with Fanconi anemia, due to receive a stem cell transplant. Both conserved end residues are part of each CDR3. Fields, in order: D gene, J gene, V gene, clone size, CDR3 protein, CDR3 DNA. A D gene is named only where the DNA matches it firmly. Clone size is given for some rows only: seen once, a few or many times, or a class if the clone is expanded.

TRBD2,TRBJ2-3,TRBV5-1,once,CASSSGTSGRITDTQYF,TGCGCCAGCAGCTCCGGGACTAGCGGGAGAATCACAGATACGCAGTATTTT
-,TRBJ1-1,TRBV6-5,many,CASSYSGYGPNTEAFF,TGTGCCAGCAGTTACTCAGGGTATGGACCGAACACTGAAGCTTTCTTT
TRBD1,TRBJ1-5,TRBV6-5,few,CASSYSGGTGGTQPQHF,TGTGCCAGCAGTTACTCGGGCGGGACAGGGGGCACTCAGCCCCAGCATTTT
-,TRBJ2-7,TRBV20-1,-,CSASPLAEFSYEQYF,TGCAGTGCTAGCCCCTTAGCGGAGTTCTCCTACGAGCAGTACTTC
-,TRBJ2-5,TRBV29-1,-,CSVDRTVRETQYF,TGCAGCGTTGACCGGACAGTGAGAGAGACCCAGTACTTC
-,TRBJ2-3,TRBV28,few,CASSFSLWSDTQYF,TGTGCCAGCAGTTTTTCGTTGTGGTCAGATACGCAGTATTTT
TRBD1,TRBJ2-3,TRBV6-2/TRBV6-3,-,CASSYPSGQGVPDTQYF,TGTGCCAGCTCCTACCCCTCGGGACAGGGGGTCCCAGATACGCAGTATTTT
-,TRBJ2-5,TRBV7-3,-,CASSSIPQETQYF,TGTGCCAGCAGCTCGATACCACAAGAGACCCAGTACTTC
TRBD2,TRBJ2-5,TRBV5-1,-,CASSLLGGRAMEETQYF,TGCGCCAGCAGCTTGTTGGGCGGGAGGGCAATGGAGGAGACCCAGTACTTC
-,TRBJ2-2,TRBV7-9,many,CASDNPNTGELFF,TGTGCCAGCGATAATCCGAACACCGGGGAGCTGTTTTTT
-,TRBJ2-2,TRBV5-1,many,CASRDSANTGELFF,TGCGCCAGCAGGGACAGCGCGAACACCGGGGAGCTGTTTTTT
TRBD1,TRBJ1-2,TRBV20-1,few,CSASPAWRTGDGYTF,TGCAGTGCTAGTCCTGCTTGGAGAACAGGGGATGGCTACACCTTC
TRBD1,TRBJ2-4,TRBV12-3/TRBV12-4,few,CASSLVWDRGRKGQNIQYF,TGTGCCAGCAGTTTAGTTTGGGACAGGGGGCGGAAGGGGCAAAACATTCAGTACTTC
-,TRBJ2-3,TRBV5-4,once,CASSFGVLRLADTQYF,TGTGCCAGCAGCTTTGGGGTCCTCCGTCTCGCAGATACGCAGTATTTT
TRBD2,TRBJ2-1,TRBV6-5,many,CASSYLGLAGDNEQFF,TGTGCCAGCAGTTACCTTGGTTTAGCGGGGGACAATGAGCAGTTCTTC
-,TRBJ2-3,TRBV11-2,once,CASSLGADPRADTQYF,TGTGCCAGCAGCTTAGGAGCGGACCCTAGAGCAGATACGCAGTATTTT
TRBD2,TRBJ2-7,TRBV5-1,few,CASSLAGNAGGPQDEQYF,TGCGCCAGCAGCTTGGCCGGAAACGCGGGAGGTCCCCAGGACGAGCAGTACTTC
-,TRBJ2-1,TRBV29-1,many,CSVVTSSSDRYSYNEQFF,TGCAGCGTTGTCACGAGCAGTTCGGACCGATACTCCTACAATGAGCAGTTCTTC
-,TRBJ2-1,TRBV20-1,many,CSATKTRDNEQFF,TGCAGTGCTACTAAGACTAGGGACAATGAGCAGTTCTTC
-,TRBJ1-2,TRBV29-1,-,CSVRWGAGYGYTF,TGCAGCGTCCGTTGGGGGGCGGGCTATGGCTACACCTTC
-,TRBJ1-1,TRBV7-6,few,CASSLAQGFAFF,TGTGCCAGCAGCTTGGCACAGGGTTTCGCTTTCTTT
TRBD2,TRBJ2-1,TRBV6-5,many,CASSYSLRLADYNEQFF,TGTGCCAGCAGTTACTCTCTTAGACTAGCGGACTACAATGAGCAGTTCTTC
-,TRBJ2-1,TRBV29-1,many,CSAERPSLHEQFF,TGCAGCGCCGAAAGACCGAGTCTCCATGAGCAGTTCTTC